The 28 T cell receptor beta chains given below trace back to one sample, sequenced in a study of vaccination and CD4 T cells after COVID-19. What these receptors recognize is not known. Time point denoted: late sampling 161 to 241 days after vaccination in a few convalescent patients. Regarding treatment: approximately 9-day PBMC culture with coronavirus spike peptide pools or control peptides (ViraFEST assay). Sequencing of the DNA from cultured CD4+ T cells was carried out with the Oncomine TCR Beta short-read assay. From the PCR reads, TCRdb called clonotypes with MiXCR, one entry per CDR3 protein. Altogether tens of thousands of distinct CDR3 sequences are present, more than 30% being singletons, with the ten largest covering 30%. The material sequenced was CD4+ T cells from blood, cultured in vitro, taken about 7 months after SARS-CoV-2 vaccination. Receptors were obtained from a human donor who had recovered from COVID-19.

The J gene is TRBJ2-3, the V gene TRBV20-1; no definite D call. Germline V gene data show CDR1 as DFQATT and CDR2 as SNEGSKA (reference sequence). The V gene lost 7 bases and the J gene lost 2 bases, with 16 bases spanning the gap. The CDR3 totals 14 residues. The CDR3 is CSVLDGPLTDTQYF. CDR3 DNA sequence: TGCAGTGTTCTCGACGGTCCCCTCACAGATACGCAGTATTTT.

This clonotype occurred a few times. The rearrangement joins TRBV20-1 to TRBJ2-7, with TRBD2 matching over 9 bases. The trim removed 5 bases at V and 2 bases at J, leaving 7 bases unmatched. From germline, CDR1 is DFQATT and CDR2 SNEGSKA (reference sequence). The CDR3 length is 14 residues. CDR3 protein: CSAFPSGEAYEQYF. The CDR3 DNA reads as TGCAGTGCTTTTCCTAGCGGGGAAGCCTACGAGCAGTACTTC.

The chain's CDR3 is CSARGVFGDGVEHEQYF. The CDR3 bases are TGCAGTGCTAGAGGAGTTTTTGGGGATGGGGTTGAGCACGAGCAGTACTTC. V gene TRBV20-1 combines with J gene TRBJ2-7; D gene uncertain. The CDR3 has 17 amino acids. The germline gives CDR1 DFQATT, CDR2 SNEGSKA (reference sequence). Between the trimmed V and J ends, which lost 1 base and 5 bases, there was a span of 24 bases.

This clonotype was observed a few times. The chain combines TRBV11-2 with TRBJ2-5; 7 nucleotides line up with TRBD2. Trimming removed 1 base from V and 3 bases from J; junction bases left unmatched: 8. This CDR3 comprises 16 residues. CDR1 and CDR2 from the germline V gene are SGHAT and FQNNGV. CDR3 sequence reads: CASSLVRLADKETQYF. CDR3 DNA sequence: TGTGCCAGCAGCTTAGTGCGGCTAGCGGATAAAGAGACCCAGTACTTC.

This clonotype showed up just once. The chain couples TRBV27 to TRBJ2-3; 7 positions match TRBD1. The V gene end was trimmed by 6 bases and the J gene end by 2 bases; junction bases not matched to a gene: 8. The CDR3 extends over 15 amino acids. Germline values: CDR1 MNHEY, CDR2 SMNVEV (reference sequence). CDR3 in DNA: TGTGCCAGCAGAACAGGGGACCCCTACACAGATACGCAGTATTTT. Translating it yields CASRTGDPYTDTQYF.

This clonotype was detected only a few times. The CDR3: CASSPRTSGSYEQYF. CDR3 nucleotides: TGTGCCAGCAGCCCTCGCACTAGCGGGAGCTACGAGCAGTACTTC. The V and J genes are TRBV27 and TRBJ2-7, with 11 bases that match TRBD2. The CDR3 consists of 15 residues. The J segment lost 3 bases and the V segment lost 6 bases, leaving 7 bases of the junction unmatched. Germline CDR1 reads MNHEY; CDR2 reads SMNVEV (reference sequence).

In this sample, this clonotype turned up a few times. The chain has TRBV2 and TRBJ1-2, with no clear D. The CDR3 loop spans 13 amino acids. The germline V gene has CDR1 SNHLY and CDR2 FYNNEI. V was clipped by 6 bases and J by 4 bases, with 12 bases between them. CDR3 sequence: CASRGGFRYGYTF. In DNA, the CDR3 is TGTGCCAGCAGAGGCGGATTCCGCTATGGCTACACCTTC.

Only a few counts were recorded for this clonotype. The chain couples TRBV20-1 to TRBJ1-5; D perhaps matches TRBD1 (6 bases). V dropped 3 bases and J dropped 4 bases, with 10 bases sitting between them. CDR3 length equals 13 residues. In germline, CDR1 is DFQATT, CDR2 SNEGSKA (reference sequence). The CDR3 DNA is TGCAGTGCTAGGACCCAGGGGAATCAGCCCCAGCATTTT. It is translated as CSARTQGNQPQHF.

The chain links TRBV7-3 to TRBJ2-6, with a possible D match to TRBD2 (5 bases). CDR1 is SGHTA and CDR2 is FQGTGA in the germline V gene. Trimming took 4 bases from V and 2 from J, leaving 9 bases between them. The CDR3 sequence is 15 residues long. The CDR3 reads CASSSRVAGANVLTF. CDR3 in DNA: TGTGCCAGCAGCTCGAGGGTCGCTGGGGCCAACGTCCTGACTTTC.

This clonotype is deemed medium-sized. The chain recombines TRBV6-1 with TRBJ1-5, with TRBD1 matching 9 bases. Germline lookup yields CDR1 MNHNS and CDR2 SASEGT. Trimming removed 5 bases from V and 6 bases from J; junction bases left unmatched: 8. CDR3 length: 15 amino acids. CDR3 in amino acids: CASSPGDREGQPQHF. The CDR3 DNA follows: TGTGCCAGCAGTCCCGGGGACAGGGAGGGTCAGCCCCAGCATTTT.

The genes are TRBV2 and TRBJ1-5; 7 bases align to TRBD1. Germline lookup yields CDR1 SNHLY and CDR2 FYNNEI. The junction had 8 bases not matched to a gene; V was cut back by 6 bases and J by 0 bases. This CDR3 spans 16 amino acids. CDR3 sequence: CASRRSAGGSNQPQHF. The CDR3 region has the DNA TGTGCCAGCAGAAGGTCGGCAGGGGGTAGCAATCAGCCCCAGCATTTT.

The gene calls are TRBV7-6 and TRBJ2-1; maybe TRBD1 (6 bases). The CDR3 has 13 residues. The V gene's germline CDR1 is SGHVS and CDR2 FNYEAQ. V was clipped by 0 bases and J by 9 bases, with 9 bases between them. CDR3 coding DNA: TGTGCCAGCAGCTTAGCGCGAGGGGGTGAGCAGTTCTTC. As protein: CASSLARGGEQFF.

This clonotype was counted between two and nine times. The chain employs TRBV20-1 and TRBJ2-7, with TRBD1 matching over 7 bases. The CDR3 extends over 14 amino acids. The germline V gene encodes CDR1 DFQATT and CDR2 SNEGSKA (reference sequence). V shed 3 bases and J 0 bases; nucleotides not matched to a gene: 5. The CDR3 sequence is CSARQDRSSYEQYF. The CDR3, as DNA: TGCAGTGCTAGGCAGGACAGGAGCTCCTACGAGCAGTACTTC.

The V and J genes are TRBV7-2 and TRBJ2-1; TRBD1 is a possible D gene (5 bases). Germline assignment: CDR1 SGHTA and CDR2 FQGNSA. Deletions cut 8 bases from V and 3 bases from J, with 14 bases between. The CDR3 covers 14 residues. Written as DNA, the CDR3 is TGTGCCAGCGGCCCAAGACAGAGCTACAATGAGCAGTTCTTC. Translated, it gives CASGPRQSYNEQFF.

The chain links TRBV6-1 to TRBJ1-2, with D hard to call. Per germline, CDR1 MNHNS and CDR2 SASEGT. V was clipped by 6 bases and J by 2 bases, with 10 bases between them. The length of the CDR3 is 13 residues. CDR3 region: CASRDTANYGYTF. CDR3 DNA sequence: TGTGCCAGCAGAGATACAGCAAACTATGGCTACACCTTC.

This clonotype has just a few counts. The chain recombines TRBV5-4 with TRBJ2-5, with D maybe TRBD2 (5 bases). The V end was cut by 0 bases, the J end by 5 bases, with 14 bases between. The CDR3 extends over 15 amino acids. Per germline, CDR1 SGHNT and CDR2 YYREEE (reference sequence). CDR3 in DNA: TGTGCCAGCAGCTTGGGTATGGGAGAAGGGGAGACCCAGTACTTC. Its translation is CASSLGMGEGETQYF.

This clonotype was counted between two and nine times. The rearrangement uses TRBV4-2 and TRBJ1-5; D is undetermined. The length of the CDR3 is 16 residues. Trimming shortened V by 3 bases and J by 5 bases, and 17 bases separated the two germline ends. Germline lookup yields CDR1 LGHNA and CDR2 YNFKEQ. The CDR3: CASSHSAGSRDQPQHF. CDR3 bases: TGTGCCAGCAGCCATAGCGCAGGCTCCCGTGATCAGCCCCAGCATTTT.

J is TRBJ1-1 and V is TRBV7-2; the D gene is possibly TRBD1 (6 bases). CDR1 is SGHTA and CDR2 is FQGNSA in the germline V gene. Trimming stripped 4 bases from V and 1 base from J, with 13 bases between. CDR3 size: 15 residues. This CDR3 reads CASSSQGIQNTEAFF. The CDR3 DNA follows: TGTGCCAGCAGCTCGCAGGGGATTCAGAACACTGAAGCTTTCTTT.

There are a few counts of this clonotype. The V and J genes are TRBV11-3 and TRBJ1-1; D unresolved. The V gene's germline CDR1 is SGHNT and CDR2 YENEEA. The V and J ends lost 4 bases and 4 bases respectively, with 13 bases between them. The CDR3 has 14 residues. DNA of the CDR3: TGTGCCAGCAGCTCTAGACTGGACGGCACTGAAGCTTTCTTT. Translating gives CASSSRLDGTEAFF.

This chain connects TRBV4-3 to TRBJ2-3, with unresolved D. Germline V gene lookup returns CDR1 LGHNA and CDR2 YSLEER. V was trimmed by 1 base and J by 1 base, leaving 6 bases between them. This CDR3 is built from 14 residues. Here the CDR3 reads CASSQVVGTDTQYF. The CDR3 region has the DNA TGCGCCAGCAGCCAAGTGGTTGGCACAGATACGCAGTATTTT.

The CDR3 nucleotides read TGTGCCAGCAGTCTGGGACAGGGGTCTCTAGCCCAGCATTTT. Residues: CASSLGQGSLAQHF. The chain recombines TRBV12-3 or TRBV12-4 with TRBJ1-5; the match to TRBD1 covers 10 bases. Trimming cost V 5 bases and J 11 bases; bases outside gene matches: 9. This CDR3 contains 14 residues.

The chain combines TRBV4-3 with TRBJ2-7; 8 bases fit TRBD1. Germline V gene sequence: CDR1 LGHNA, CDR2 YSLEER. After removal of 1 base from V and 5 bases from J, the junction contained 7 bases not matched to a gene. The CDR3 loop spans 15 amino acids. The CDR3 DNA reads TGCGCCAGCAGCCAAGCTGGACAGGGCGGGCACGAGCAGTACTTC. Translated: CASSQAGQGGHEQYF.

This clonotype was seen a handful of times. This sequence joins TRBV20-1 and TRBJ2-3; tentatively, D is TRBD1 or TRBD2 (5 bases each). V lost 1 base to trimming and J lost 1 base, with 6 bases between them. Per the germline V gene, CDR1 is DFQATT and CDR2 is SNEGSKA (reference sequence). The CDR3 runs 13 residues. In nucleotides, the CDR3 is TGCAGTGCTAGAGTGGGGGGCACAGATACGCAGTATTTT. Translating it yields CSARVGGTDTQYF.

The chain employs TRBV14 and TRBJ2-5; D is undetermined. This CDR3 is 16 amino acids long. Germline CDR1 reads SGHDN; CDR2 reads FVKESK. Trimming took off 0 bases at V and 0 bases at J, with 11 bases between the two ends. This CDR3 reads CASSQDLIRDQETQYF. The CDR3 bases are TGTGCCAGCAGCCAAGATCTTATCAGAGACCAAGAGACCCAGTACTTC.

The chain employs TRBV20-1 and TRBJ1-1; D remains unclear. Germline CDR1 is DFQATT and CDR2 is SNEGSKA (reference sequence). The CDR3 loop spans 17 amino acids. Deletions cut 0 bases from V and 0 bases from J, with 17 bases between. Here the CDR3 DNA reads TGCAGTGCTAGAGATCGCGGAGGGTATGAGGTGAACACTGAAGCTTTCTTT. This encodes CSARDRGGYEVNTEAFF.

This clonotype was observed a handful of times. CDR3 bases: TGCAGTGCTAGACTAGCGGGAGGGGGGGCAGATACGCAGTATTTT. Residues: CSARLAGGGADTQYF. The chain joins TRBV20-1 to TRBJ2-3; 12 bases line up with TRBD2. Unmatched junction bases numbered 4, after V lost 2 bases and J lost 4 bases. Per the germline V gene, CDR1 is DFQATT and CDR2 is SNEGSKA (reference sequence). This CDR3 region has 15 residues.

V usage is TRBV10-3 and J usage is TRBJ2-1; D is perhaps TRBD1 (5 bases). The germline V gene encodes CDR1 ENHRY and CDR2 SYGVKD. Trimming left V 5 bases short and J 14 bases short, with 22 bases between. This CDR3 is built from 14 residues. The CDR3 coding sequence is TGTGCCATCAGTCCAGACCAGGGCGCCGAAGAGGAGTTCTTC. It specifies CAISPDQGAEEEFF.

The chain is built from TRBV6-5 and TRBJ1-1; D is possibly TRBD1 (6 bases). CDR3 length: 15 residues. Germline V gene lookup returns CDR1 MNHEY and CDR2 SVGAGI. V was trimmed by 0 bases and J by 3 bases, leaving 11 bases between them. The CDR3: CASSYSNRVDTEAFF. CDR3 coding DNA: TGTGCCAGCAGTTACTCGAACAGGGTTGACACTGAAGCTTTCTTT.